This TCR beta chain was recovered during a study of response to subunit inactivated influenza vaccine. A single record per CDR3 protein comes from TCRdb applying MiXCR to the RT-PCR reads. The data hold approximately 480,000 distinct CDR3 sequences, with roughly 9.8% observed a single time. This CDR3 is 19 amino acids long. CDR1 and CDR2 from the germline V gene are SGDLS and YYNGEE. After removal of 4 bases from V and 0 bases from J, the junction contained 13 bases not matched to a gene. The chain is built from TRBV9 and TRBJ2-6, with TRBD1 matching over 7 bases. The receptor's source is a man aged 50-60 years who received an inactivated influenza vaccine. Sample: PBMCs from blood, taken roughly 46 days after vaccination. CDR3 nucleotide sequence: TGTGCCAGCAGCAAACGACAGGGCTTCATGAGCTCTGGGGCCAACGTCCTGACTTTC. Its translation is CASSKRQGFMSSGANVLTF.